The sequence of this T cell receptor (beta chain) was determined in a study of T cell responses to AZD1222 COVID-19 vaccine. Findings and limits, study-wide: Of spike-specific TCRs, nearly half reportedly target regions left unmutated in variants.

Germline CDR1 and CDR2: GTSNPN and SVGIG (reference sequence). With V trimmed by 4 bases and J by 6 bases, 9 bases remained unmatched. This CDR3 has 13 amino acids. Worth noting for this clone: As yet, its antigen is unknown.

Data came from immunoSEQ multiplex PCR; TCRdb stores just in-frame clones and leaves some out. This repertoire shows around 97,000 clones, 90% found once; its top ten account for about 5%. This receptor was obtained from an adult in good health. The material was peripheral blood, obtained on day 0 of AZD1222 vaccination. This chain links TRBV30 with TRBJ2-7; 7 bases match TRBD1. The CDR3 protein is CAWNTGTVGEQYF. In DNA form, the CDR3 reads TGTGCCTGGAATACCGGGACAGTCGGCGAGCAGTACTTC.